The following is a T cell receptor (beta chain) sequence with its context. Its recognized antigen is unknown. Within one base of it there is no much larger clone, and no base qualities were kept. In the ViraFEST assay, PBMC were stimulated with viral peptide pools, and TCR sequencing was then used to find antigen-specific CD4+ T cell clonotypes based on their expansion. After more than 9 days of culture, CD4+ T cells were isolated with the EasySep CD4+ T cell isolation kit. PCR-confirmed SARS-CoV-2 infection had occurred in convalescent patients between March and December 2020, before the Alpha, Beta and Delta variants emerged in the United States. Some 2 million PBMC per well were cultured in IMDM with roughly 5% human AB serum, 8.5 to 10 IU/ml IL-2 and gentamicin, plus 10 ug/ml peptides. On days 3 and 7, half of the culture medium was replaced with fresh IL-2-containing medium. Unless noted otherwise, every peptide stimulation condition was grown in triplicate wells. PBMC were separated from whole blood using Ficoll-Paque Plus gradient centrifugation and were then either cryopreserved at -140C or used fresh. The spike proteins of SARS-CoV-2 and of the common cold coronaviruses HCoV-NL63, HCoV-OC43 and HCoV-229E were spanned by overlapping peptide pools. The QIAamp micro DNA kit was used to extract genomic DNA from the cultured CD4+ T cells.

This specimen belongs to a study of vaccination effects on CD4 cells after COVID-19 (dated by TCRdb to between 2020 and 2023). The study in broad terms: Participants received two doses of either the BNT162b2 or the mRNA-1273 mRNA SARS-CoV-2 vaccine. In a couple of convalescent patients, pre-vaccine samples were collected 16 days and one week ahead of the first dose, 142 and 148 days after COVID-19 diagnosis. In both COVID-19 convalescent patients and infection-naive vaccine recipients, the study compared SARS-CoV-2 spike-specific CD4+ TCR repertoires from before mRNA vaccination with those from after it. Altogether, around 11 COVID-19 convalescent patients and a handful of SARS-CoV-2-naive healthy vaccine recipients made up the full study. Cultures from other donors in the study were sequenced with the Oncomine TCR Beta short-read assay on an Illumina iSeq 100. The research as a whole found: In convalescent patients, the post-vaccine spike-reactive repertoire consisted mainly of new vaccine-induced clones, largely distinct from infection-induced clones. Only a small number of convalescent patients were included, and no early post-infection timepoints were available, which limited the study. Clones induced by infection and clones induced by vaccination both contracted markedly at late timepoints after vaccination, which fits with T cell responses waning over time.

Libraries were made using the immunoSEQ multiplex PCR assay. TCR beta CDR3 sequencing was performed on DNA from the cultured, isolated CD4+ T cells. Turning to the authors' computational methods: Non-productive TCR sequences were removed, reads were trimmed to the CDR3 region, and CDR3s of at least 7 amino acids were retained. The MANAFEST web app was used to pick out antigen-specific clonotypes by comparing their expansion in peptide wells with that in reference cultures. For clones to be considered positive, expansion at FDR<0.05 versus reference and all other wells, an odds ratio above 5, and a frequency above 0.1% in two replicate wells were required. Clonotypes significantly expanded in SARS-CoV-2 spike wells and in at least one common cold coronavirus spike condition were defined as cross-reactive. CDR3 similarity was assessed by Levenshtein distance with the stringdist R package, and unrooted trees were built with ape in R 3.6.1. The clones in this table, taken by TCRdb from immuneACCESS, are in-frame only. Not every clone is retained; where verified, under half of the shortfall comes from an unresolved V gene, and the cause of the rest is unknown. The V and J calls and clone size come from that table; D and trimming were worked out from the DNA. For this sample there are tens of thousands of clones; around 69% appear just once. The ten largest clones add up to about 15% of the sample.

The CDR3 spans 13 residues, from the cysteine through the phenylalanine. The sequence is cut down to CDR3 DNA, 39 bases in frame from base 1. The V end loses 3 bases and the J end loses 4 bases, and a stretch of 10 bases separates them. CDR1 SGHTA and CDR2 FQGTGA are derived from the germline V gene. This sequence was found in a human donor who had a prior SARS-CoV-2 infection. This specimen consisted of CD4+ T cells from PBMCs cultured with HCoV-NL63 spike peptides, obtained before COVID-19 vaccination. Sample cell subset or site, as interpreted from the label and publication: HCoV-NL63 spike overlapping peptide pool stimulation. The V and J genes are TRBV7-3 and TRBJ2-7, with the identity of the D gene unclear. The CDR3 protein sequence reads: CASSFIHGYEQYF. The DNA sequence is given as TGTGCCAGCAGCTTCATCCATGGTTACGAGCAGTACTTC.